This TCR beta chain is from a study of tumor and adjacent non-tumor tissue in lung cancer. Study overall: Stage I to III disease affected over nine men and 5 women aged about 31 to 85. Overall study findings and caveats: Higher tumor TCR diversity was associated with shorter survival. Top 100 clones took a larger repertoire share in normal lung.

Of note for this clonotype: Its antigen remains unidentified.

This sample's RNA came from whole unsorted tissue. Trimming removed 6 bases from V and 6 bases from J, with 23 bases in between. The CDR3 spans 17 residues. Germline V gives CDR1 WSHSY, CDR2 SAAADI. TCRbeta libraries were built with three rounds of nested PCR, modified from ARM-PCR. One entry per CDR3 protein results from TCRdb running MiXCR on the multiplex PCR reads. The data contain about 79,000 distinct CDR3 sequences, roughly 72% of them singletons. This receptor was taken from a woman in her thirties or forties with non-small cell lung cancer. Sequencing was carried out using lung tumor tissue. The V call is TRBV10-2, the J call TRBJ2-2; D might be TRBD2 (5 bases). As DNA, the CDR3 is TGCGCCAGCAGCCTAATTGAAGCAGCGGATACACCCGGGGAGCTGTTTTTT. Amino acids: CASSLIEAADTPGELFF.